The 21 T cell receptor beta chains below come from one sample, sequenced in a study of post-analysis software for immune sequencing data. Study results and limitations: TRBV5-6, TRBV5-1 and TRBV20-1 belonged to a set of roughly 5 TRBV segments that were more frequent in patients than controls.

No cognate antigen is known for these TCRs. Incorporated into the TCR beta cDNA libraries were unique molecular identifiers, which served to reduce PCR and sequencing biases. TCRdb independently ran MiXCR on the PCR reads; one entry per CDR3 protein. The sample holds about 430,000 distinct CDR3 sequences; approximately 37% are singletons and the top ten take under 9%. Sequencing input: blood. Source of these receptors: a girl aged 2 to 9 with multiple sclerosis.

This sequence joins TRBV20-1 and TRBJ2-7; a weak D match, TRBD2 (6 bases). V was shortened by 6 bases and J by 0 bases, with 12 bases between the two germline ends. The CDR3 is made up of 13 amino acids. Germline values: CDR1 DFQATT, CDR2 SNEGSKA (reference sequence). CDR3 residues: CSAQAGLSYEQYF. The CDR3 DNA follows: TGCAGTGCACAGGCGGGACTCTCCTACGAGCAGTACTTC.

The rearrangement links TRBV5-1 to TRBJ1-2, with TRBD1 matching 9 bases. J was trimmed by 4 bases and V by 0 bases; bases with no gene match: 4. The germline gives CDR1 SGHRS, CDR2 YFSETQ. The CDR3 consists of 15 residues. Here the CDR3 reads CASSLDTGGSYGYTF. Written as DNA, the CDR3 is TGCGCCAGCAGCTTGGATACAGGGGGCAGCTATGGCTACACCTTC.

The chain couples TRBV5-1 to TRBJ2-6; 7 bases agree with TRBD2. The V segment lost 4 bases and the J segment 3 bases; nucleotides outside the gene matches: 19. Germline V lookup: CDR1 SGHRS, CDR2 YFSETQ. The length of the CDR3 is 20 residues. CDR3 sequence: CASSQRAGTHRAGGANVLTF. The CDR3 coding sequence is TGCGCCAGCAGCCAACGAGCGGGGACCCACCGAGCTGGTGGGGCCAACGTCCTGACTTTC.

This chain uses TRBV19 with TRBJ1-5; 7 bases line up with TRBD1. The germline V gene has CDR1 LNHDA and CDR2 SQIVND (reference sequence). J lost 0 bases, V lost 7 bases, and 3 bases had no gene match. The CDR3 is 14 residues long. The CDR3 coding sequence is TGTGCCAGTACTAGGGACAGTAGCAATCAGCCCCAGCATTTT. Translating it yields CASTRDSSNQPQHF.

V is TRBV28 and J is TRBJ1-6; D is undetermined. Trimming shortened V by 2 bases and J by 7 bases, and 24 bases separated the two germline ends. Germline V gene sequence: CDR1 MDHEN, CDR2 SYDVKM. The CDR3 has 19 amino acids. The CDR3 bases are TGTGCCAGCAGTTTAGGGTGGAGACCGGACCGGGCCCAAAATTCACCCCTCCACTTT. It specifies CASSLGWRPDRAQNSPLHF.

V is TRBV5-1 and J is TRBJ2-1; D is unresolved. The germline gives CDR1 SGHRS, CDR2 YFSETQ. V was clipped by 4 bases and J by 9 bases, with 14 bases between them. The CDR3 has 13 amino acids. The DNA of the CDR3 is TGCGCCAGCAGCACACCCTTTGCGCCTGAGCAGTTCTTC. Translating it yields CASSTPFAPEQFF. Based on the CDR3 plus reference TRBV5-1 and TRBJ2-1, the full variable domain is KAGVTQTPRYLIKTRGQQVTLSCSPISGHRSVSWYQQTPGQGLQFLFEYFSETQRNKGNFPGRFSGRQFSNSRSEMNVSTLELGDSALYLCASSTPFAPEQFFGPGTRLTVL.

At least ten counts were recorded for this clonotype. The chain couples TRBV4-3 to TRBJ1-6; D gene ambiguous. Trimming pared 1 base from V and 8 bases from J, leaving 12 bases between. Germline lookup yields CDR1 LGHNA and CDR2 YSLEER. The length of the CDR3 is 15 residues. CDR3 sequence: CASSQVGGRDSPLHF. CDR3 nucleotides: TGCGCCAGCAGCCAAGTGGGCGGGAGGGATTCACCCCTCCACTTT.

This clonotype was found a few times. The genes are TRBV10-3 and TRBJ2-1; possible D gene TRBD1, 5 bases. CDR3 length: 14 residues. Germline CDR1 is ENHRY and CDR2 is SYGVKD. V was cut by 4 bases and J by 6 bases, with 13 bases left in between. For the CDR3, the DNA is TGTGCCATCAGTGGACAGATTTCCCCCAATGAGCAGTTCTTC. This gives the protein CAISGQISPNEQFF.

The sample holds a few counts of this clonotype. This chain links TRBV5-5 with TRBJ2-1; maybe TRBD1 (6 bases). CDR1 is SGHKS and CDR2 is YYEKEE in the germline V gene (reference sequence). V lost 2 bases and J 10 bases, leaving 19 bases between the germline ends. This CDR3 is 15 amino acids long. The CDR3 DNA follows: TGTGCCAGCAGCTTTTATGGGACACCGACTCGAGAGCAGTTCTTC. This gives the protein CASSFYGTPTREQFF.

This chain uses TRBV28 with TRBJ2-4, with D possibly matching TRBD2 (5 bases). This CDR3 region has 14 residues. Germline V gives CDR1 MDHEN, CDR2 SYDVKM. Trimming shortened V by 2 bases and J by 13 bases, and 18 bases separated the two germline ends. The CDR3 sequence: CASSLPPPVREQYF. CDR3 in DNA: TGTGCCAGCAGTTTACCCCCTCCGGTGAGGGAGCAGTACTTC.

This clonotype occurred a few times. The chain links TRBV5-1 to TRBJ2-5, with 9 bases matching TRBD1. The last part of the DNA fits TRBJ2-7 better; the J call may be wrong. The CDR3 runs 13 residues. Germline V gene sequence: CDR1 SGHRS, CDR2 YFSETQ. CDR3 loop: CASSRTGDNEQYF. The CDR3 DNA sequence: TGCGCCAGCAGCCGGACAGGGGATAACGAGCAGTACTTC.

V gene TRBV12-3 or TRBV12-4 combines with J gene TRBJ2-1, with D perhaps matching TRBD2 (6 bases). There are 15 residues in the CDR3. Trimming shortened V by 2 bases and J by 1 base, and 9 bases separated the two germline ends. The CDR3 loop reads CASSLFGRSYNEQFF. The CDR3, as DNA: TGTGCCAGCAGTTTATTCGGGAGATCCTACAATGAGCAGTTCTTC.

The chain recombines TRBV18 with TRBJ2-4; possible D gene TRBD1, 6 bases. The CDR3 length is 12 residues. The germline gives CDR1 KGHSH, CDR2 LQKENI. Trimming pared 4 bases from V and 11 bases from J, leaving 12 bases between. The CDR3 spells CASSLNRDLQYF. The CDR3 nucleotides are TGTGCCAGCTCACTAAACAGGGATCTTCAGTACTTC.

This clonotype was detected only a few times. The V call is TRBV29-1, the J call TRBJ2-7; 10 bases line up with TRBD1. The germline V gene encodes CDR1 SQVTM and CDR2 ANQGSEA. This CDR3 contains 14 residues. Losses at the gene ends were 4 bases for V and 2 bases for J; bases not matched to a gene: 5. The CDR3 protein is CSVAFGQGAYEQYF. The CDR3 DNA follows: TGCAGCGTTGCGTTCGGACAGGGGGCCTACGAGCAGTACTTC.

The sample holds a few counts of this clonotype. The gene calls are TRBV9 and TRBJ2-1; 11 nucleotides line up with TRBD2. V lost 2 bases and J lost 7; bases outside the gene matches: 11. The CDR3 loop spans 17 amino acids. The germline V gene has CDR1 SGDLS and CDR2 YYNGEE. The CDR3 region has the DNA TGTGCCAGCAGCGTGAGTAGCGGGAGGGCCCCTTGGAATGAGCAGTTCTTC. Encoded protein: CASSVSSGRAPWNEQFF. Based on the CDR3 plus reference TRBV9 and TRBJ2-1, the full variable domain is DSGVTQTPKHLITATGQRVTLRCSPRSGDLSVYWYQQSLDQGLQFLIQYYNGEERAKGNILERFSAQQFPDLHSELNLSSLELGDSALYFCASSVSSGRAPWNEQFFGPGTRLTVL.

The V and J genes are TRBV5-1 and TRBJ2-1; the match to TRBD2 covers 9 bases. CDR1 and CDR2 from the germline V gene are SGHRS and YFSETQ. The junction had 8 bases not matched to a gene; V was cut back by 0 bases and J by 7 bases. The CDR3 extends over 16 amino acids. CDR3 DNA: TGCGCCAGCAGCTTGGGACCGCGGGGGGGCCGAAATGAGCAGTTCTTC. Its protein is CASSLGPRGGRNEQFF.

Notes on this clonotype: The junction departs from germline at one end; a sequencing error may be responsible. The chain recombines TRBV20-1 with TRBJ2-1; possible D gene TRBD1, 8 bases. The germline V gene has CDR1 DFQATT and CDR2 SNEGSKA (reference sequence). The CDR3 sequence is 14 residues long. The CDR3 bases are TGCAGTGCCGACAGGGGAGGGGACTACGATGAGCAGTTCTTC. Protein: CSADRGGDYDEQFF.

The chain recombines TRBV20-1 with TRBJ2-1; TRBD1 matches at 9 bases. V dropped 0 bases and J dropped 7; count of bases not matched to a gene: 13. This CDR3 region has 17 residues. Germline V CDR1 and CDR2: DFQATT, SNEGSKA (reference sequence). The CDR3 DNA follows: TGCAGTGCTAGAGATATTGGGACGGGACAGGGTCTAAATGAGCAGTTCTTC. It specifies CSARDIGTGQGLNEQFF.

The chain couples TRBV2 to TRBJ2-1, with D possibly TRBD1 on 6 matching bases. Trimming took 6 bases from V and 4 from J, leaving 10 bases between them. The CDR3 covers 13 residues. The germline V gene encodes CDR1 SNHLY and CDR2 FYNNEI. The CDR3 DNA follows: TGTGCCAGCAGACGGGACAAATACAATGAGCAGTTCTTC. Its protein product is CASRRDKYNEQFF.

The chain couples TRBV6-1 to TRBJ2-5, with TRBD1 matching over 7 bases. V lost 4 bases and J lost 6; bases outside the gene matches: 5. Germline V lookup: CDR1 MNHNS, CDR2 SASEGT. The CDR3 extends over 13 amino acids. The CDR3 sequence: CASSVDRWQTQYF. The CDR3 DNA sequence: TGTGCCAGCAGTGTGGACAGGTGGCAGACCCAGTACTTC.

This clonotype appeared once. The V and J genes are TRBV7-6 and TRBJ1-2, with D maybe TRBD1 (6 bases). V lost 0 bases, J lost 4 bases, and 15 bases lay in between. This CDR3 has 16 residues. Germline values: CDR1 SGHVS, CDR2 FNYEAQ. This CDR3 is CASSLAEDSDIYGYTF. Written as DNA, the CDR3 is TGTGCCAGCAGCTTAGCCGAGGACAGCGATATCTATGGCTACACCTTC. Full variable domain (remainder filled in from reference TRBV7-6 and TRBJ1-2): GAGVSQSPRYKVTKRGQDVALRCDPISGHVSLYWYRQALGQGPEFLTYFNYEAQQDKSGLPNDRFSAERPEGSISTLTIQRTEQRDSAMYRCASSLAEDSDIYGYTFGSGTRLTVV.